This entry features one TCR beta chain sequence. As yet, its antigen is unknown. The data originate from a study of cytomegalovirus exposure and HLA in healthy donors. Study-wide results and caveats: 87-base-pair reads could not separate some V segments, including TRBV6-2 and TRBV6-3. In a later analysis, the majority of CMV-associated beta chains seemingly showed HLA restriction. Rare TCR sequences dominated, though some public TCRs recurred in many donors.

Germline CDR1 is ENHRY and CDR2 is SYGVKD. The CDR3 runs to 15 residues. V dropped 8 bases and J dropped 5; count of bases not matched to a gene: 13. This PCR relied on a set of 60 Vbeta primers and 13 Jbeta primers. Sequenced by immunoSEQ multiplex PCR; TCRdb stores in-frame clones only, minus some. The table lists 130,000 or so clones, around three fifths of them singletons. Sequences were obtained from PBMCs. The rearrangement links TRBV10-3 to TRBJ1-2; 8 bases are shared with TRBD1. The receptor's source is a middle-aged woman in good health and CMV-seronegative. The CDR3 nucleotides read TGTGCCATCTCCCAAGGACAGGGTCGAGATTATGGCTACACCTTC. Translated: CAISQGQGRDYGYTF.